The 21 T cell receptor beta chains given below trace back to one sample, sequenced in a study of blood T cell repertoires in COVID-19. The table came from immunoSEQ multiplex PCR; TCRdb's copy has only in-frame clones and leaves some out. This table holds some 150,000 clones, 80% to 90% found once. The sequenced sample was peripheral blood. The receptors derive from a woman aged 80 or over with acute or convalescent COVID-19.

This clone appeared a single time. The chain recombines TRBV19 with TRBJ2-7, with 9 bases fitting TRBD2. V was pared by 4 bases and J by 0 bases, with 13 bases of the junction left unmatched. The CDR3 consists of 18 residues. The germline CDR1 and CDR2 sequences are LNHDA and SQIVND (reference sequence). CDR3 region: CASSKGGGGAMSSYEQYF. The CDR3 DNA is TGTGCCAGTAGTAAAGGTGGCGGGGGGGCAATGAGCTCCTACGAGCAGTACTTC.

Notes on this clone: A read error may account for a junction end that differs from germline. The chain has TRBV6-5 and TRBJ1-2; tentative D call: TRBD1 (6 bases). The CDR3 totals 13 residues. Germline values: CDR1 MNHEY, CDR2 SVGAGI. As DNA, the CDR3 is TGTGCCAGCAGACCATTTTCTTCAGGGGCAGCCTCCTTC. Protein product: CASRPFSSGAASF.

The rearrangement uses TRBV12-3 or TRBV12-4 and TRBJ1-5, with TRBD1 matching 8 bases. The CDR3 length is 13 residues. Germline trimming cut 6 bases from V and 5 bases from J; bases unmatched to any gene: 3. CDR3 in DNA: TGTGCCAGCAGATTACAGGGGGATCAGCCCCAGCATTTT. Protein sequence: CASRLQGDQPQHF.

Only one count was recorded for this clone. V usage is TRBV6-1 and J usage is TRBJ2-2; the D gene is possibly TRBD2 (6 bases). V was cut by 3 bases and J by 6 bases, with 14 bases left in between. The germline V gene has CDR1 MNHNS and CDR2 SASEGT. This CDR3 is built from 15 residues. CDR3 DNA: TGTGCCAGCAGTGAGACGAGAGCGGGTTCCGGGGAGCTGTTTTTT. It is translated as CASSETRAGSGELFF.

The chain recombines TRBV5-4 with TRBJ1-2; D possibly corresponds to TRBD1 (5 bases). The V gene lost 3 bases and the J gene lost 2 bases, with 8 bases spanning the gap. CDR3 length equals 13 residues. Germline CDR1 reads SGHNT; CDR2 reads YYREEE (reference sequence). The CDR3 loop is CASSSGGNYGYTF. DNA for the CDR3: TGTGCCAGCAGCTCCGGGGGGAACTATGGCTACACCTTC.

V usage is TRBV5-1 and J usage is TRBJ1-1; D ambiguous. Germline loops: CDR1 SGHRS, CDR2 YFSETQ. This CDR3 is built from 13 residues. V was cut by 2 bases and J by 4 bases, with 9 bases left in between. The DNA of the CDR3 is TGCGCCAGCAGCTTAGCTGAGGGCACTGAAGCTTTCTTT. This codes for CASSLAEGTEAFF. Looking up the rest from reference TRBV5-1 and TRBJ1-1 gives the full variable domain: KAGVTQTPRYLIKTRGQQVTLSCSPISGHRSVSWYQQTPGQGLQFLFEYFSETQRNKGNFPGRFSGRQFSNSRSEMNVSTLELGDSALYLCASSLAEGTEAFFGQGTRLTVV.

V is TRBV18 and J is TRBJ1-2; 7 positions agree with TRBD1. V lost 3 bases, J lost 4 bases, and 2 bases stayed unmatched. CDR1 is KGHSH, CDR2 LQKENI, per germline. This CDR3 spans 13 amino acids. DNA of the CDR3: TGTGCCAGCTCACCCGGACAGGTCTATGGCTACACCTTC. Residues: CASSPGQVYGYTF.

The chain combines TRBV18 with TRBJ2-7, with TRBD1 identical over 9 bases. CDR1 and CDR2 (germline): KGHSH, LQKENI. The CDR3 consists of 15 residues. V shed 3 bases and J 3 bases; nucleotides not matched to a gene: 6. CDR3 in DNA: TGTGCCAGCTCACCGGCGGGACAGGGTGGCTACGAGCAGTACTTC. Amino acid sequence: CASSPAGQGGYEQYF.

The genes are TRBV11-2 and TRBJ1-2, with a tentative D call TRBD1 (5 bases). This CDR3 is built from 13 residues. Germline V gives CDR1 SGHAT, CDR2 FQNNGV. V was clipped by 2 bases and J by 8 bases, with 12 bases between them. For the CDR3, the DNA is TGTGCCAGCAGCTTATCGCAGGGCCTGGGCTACACCTTC. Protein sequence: CASSLSQGLGYTF.

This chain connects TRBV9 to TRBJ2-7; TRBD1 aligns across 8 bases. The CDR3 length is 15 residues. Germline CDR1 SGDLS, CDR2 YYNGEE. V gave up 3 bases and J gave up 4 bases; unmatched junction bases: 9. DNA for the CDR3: TGTGCCAGCAGCGCATCCCTCGGACAGGGATACGAGCAGTACTTC. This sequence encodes CASSASLGQGYEQYF.

As DNA, the CDR3 is TGTGCCGGGAGGGCCACGACTACTGAAGCTTTCTTT. Its protein product is CAGRATTTEAFF. The V call is TRBV24-1, the J call TRBJ1-1; D not certain. The CDR3 length is 12 residues. The V end lost 12 bases, the J end lost 5 bases, and 15 bases lay between the germline ends. CDR1 is KGHDR and CDR2 is SFDVKD in the germline V gene.

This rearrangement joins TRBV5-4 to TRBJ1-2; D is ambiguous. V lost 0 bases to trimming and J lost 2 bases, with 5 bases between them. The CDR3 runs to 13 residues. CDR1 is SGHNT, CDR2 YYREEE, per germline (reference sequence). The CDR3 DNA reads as TGTGCCAGCAGCTTGGTAGCCAACTATGGCTACACCTTC. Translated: CASSLVANYGYTF.

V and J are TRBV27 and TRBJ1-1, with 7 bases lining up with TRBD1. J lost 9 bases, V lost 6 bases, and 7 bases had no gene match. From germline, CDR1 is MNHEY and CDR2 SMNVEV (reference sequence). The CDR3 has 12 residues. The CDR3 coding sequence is TGTGCCAGCAGCAACAGGGGCCAAAAAGCTTTCTTT. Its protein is CASSNRGQKAFF.

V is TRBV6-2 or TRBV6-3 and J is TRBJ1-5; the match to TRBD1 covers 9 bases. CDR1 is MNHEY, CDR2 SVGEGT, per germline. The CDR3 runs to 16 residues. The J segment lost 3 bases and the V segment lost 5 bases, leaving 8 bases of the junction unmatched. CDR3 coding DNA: TGTGCCAGCAGTCGTCCCGGGACAGGGATCAATCAGCCCCAGCATTTT. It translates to CASSRPGTGINQPQHF.

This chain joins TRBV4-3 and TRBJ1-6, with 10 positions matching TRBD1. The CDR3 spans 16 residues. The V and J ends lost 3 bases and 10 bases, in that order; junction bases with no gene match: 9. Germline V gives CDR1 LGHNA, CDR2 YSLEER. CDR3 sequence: CASSHGVGTGESPLHF. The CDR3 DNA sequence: TGCGCCAGCAGCCACGGGGTGGGGACAGGGGAATCACCCCTCCACTTT.

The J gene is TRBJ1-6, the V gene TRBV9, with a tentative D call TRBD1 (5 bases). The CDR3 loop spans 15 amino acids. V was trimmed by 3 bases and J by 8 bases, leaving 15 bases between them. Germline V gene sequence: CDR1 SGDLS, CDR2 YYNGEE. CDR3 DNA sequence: TGTGCCAGCAGCGCGACAGATAAAGAATATTCACCCCTCCACTTT. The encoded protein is CASSATDKEYSPLHF.

The CDR3 reads CAWSSGVGVEQYF. The CDR3 DNA is TGTGCCTGGAGTTCGGGAGTTGGGGTCGAGCAGTACTTC. The J gene is TRBJ2-7, the V gene TRBV30, with TRBD2 as a possible D gene (6 bases). This CDR3 comprises 13 residues. Deletions cut 2 bases from V and 6 bases from J, with 14 bases between. CDR1 and CDR2 from the germline V gene are GTSNPN and SVGIG (reference sequence).

Written as DNA, the CDR3 is TGTGCCAGTAGCCACGGAGGGGGACAGGTGAATCAGCCCCAGCATTTT. It is translated as CASSHGGGQVNQPQHF. The genes are TRBV19 and TRBJ1-5, with 8 positions matching TRBD1. CDR3 length: 16 amino acids. Germline CDR1 and CDR2: LNHDA and SQIVND (reference sequence). V lost 6 bases and J lost 4; bases outside the gene matches: 11.

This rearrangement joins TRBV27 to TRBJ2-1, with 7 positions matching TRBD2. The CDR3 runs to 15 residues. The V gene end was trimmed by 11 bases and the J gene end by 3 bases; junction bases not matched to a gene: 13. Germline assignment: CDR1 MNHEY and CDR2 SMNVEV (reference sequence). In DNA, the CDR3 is TGTGCCTCACGGGGGGACCGACCTTTCTACAATGAGCAGTTCTTC. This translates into CASRGDRPFYNEQFF.

CDR3 residues: CASSLTLNQPQHF. The CDR3 DNA follows: TGTGCCAGCAGCTTAACCCTGAATCAGCCCCAGCATTTT. The chain employs TRBV7-3 and TRBJ1-5, with D unresolved. V was cut by 0 bases and J by 4 bases, with 4 bases left in between. Germline V gene data show CDR1 as SGHTA and CDR2 as FQGTGA. The CDR3 loop spans 13 amino acids.

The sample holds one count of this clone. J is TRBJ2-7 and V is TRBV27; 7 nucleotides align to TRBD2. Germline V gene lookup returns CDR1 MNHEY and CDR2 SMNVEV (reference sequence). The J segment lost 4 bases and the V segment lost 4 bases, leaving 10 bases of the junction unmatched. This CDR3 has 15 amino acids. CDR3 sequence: CASSSQGGVPYEQYF. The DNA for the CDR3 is TGTGCCAGCAGTTCCCAGGGAGGGGTCCCTTACGAGCAGTACTTC.